Below, 9 T cell receptor beta chains from the same sample are listed, as sequenced in a study of T cells in localized non-small cell lung cancer. The assay was immunoSEQ multiplex PCR, and TCRdb's table has in-frame clones only and misses some. The repertoire holds approximately 35,000 clones, with around 93% as singletons. The sequencing used PBMCs, collected before any cancer treatment. Receptors were obtained from a man between 40 and 70 years old with stage II lung adenocarcinoma.

This clone appeared a single time. CDR3 nucleotides: TGTGCCAGCAGTGCCAATCAACAGGGGGCAGTTCGGGTACGACCGAACGAGCAGTACTTC. This translates into CASSANQQGAVRVRPNEQYF. The V call is TRBV6-1, the J call TRBJ2-7; TRBD1 agrees at 9 bases. V shed 4 bases and J 5 bases; nucleotides not matched to a gene: 24. Germline CDR1 MNHNS, CDR2 SASEGT. The CDR3 has 20 residues.

The chain has TRBV4-2 and TRBJ2-2; D uncertain. Trimming stripped 0 bases from V and 0 bases from J, with 2 bases between. CDR1 is LGHNA and CDR2 is YNFKEQ in the germline V gene. The CDR3 length is 14 residues. CDR3: CASSQDSNTGELFF. The CDR3 nucleotides read TGTGCCAGCAGCCAAGACTCGAACACCGGGGAGCTGTTTTTT.

The rearrangement links TRBV4-2 to TRBJ2-3; TRBD2 matches 14 bases. J was trimmed by 7 bases and V by 4 bases; bases with no gene match: 4. Per the germline V gene, CDR1 is LGHNA and CDR2 is YNFKEQ. This CDR3 has 15 residues. CDR3 DNA: TGTGCCAGCAGCCCGACTAGCGGGAGGGCCCATACGCAGTATTTT. Its translation: CASSPTSGRAHTQYF.

The CDR3 loop is CASSLRGRTPNIQYF. The CDR3 coding sequence is TGTGCCAGCAGTTTACGCGGGAGAACGCCAAACATTCAGTACTTC. The chain uses TRBV28 and TRBJ2-4; 7 bases agree with TRBD2. The germline gives CDR1 MDHEN, CDR2 SYDVKM. The CDR3 contains 15 residues. J gave up 6 bases and V 2 bases, and 7 bases lay outside the gene matches.

The rearrangement uses TRBV5-1 and TRBJ1-1; no definite D call. V was shortened by 5 bases and J by 0 bases, with 11 bases between the two germline ends. The CDR3 consists of 14 residues. Per the germline V gene, CDR1 is SGHRS and CDR2 is YFSETQ. CDR3 nucleotide sequence: TGCGCCAGCAGGGTCCATGTTCTGAACACTGAAGCTTTCTTT. This gives the protein CASRVHVLNTEAFF. Drawing the rest from reference TRBV5-1 and TRBJ1-1, the complete variable domain is KAGVTQTPRYLIKTRGQQVTLSCSPISGHRSVSWYQQTPGQGLQFLFEYFSETQRNKGNFPGRFSGRQFSNSRSEMNVSTLELGDSALYLCASRVHVLNTEAFFGQGTRLTVV.

The chain carries TRBV9 and TRBJ2-3; 8 positions match TRBD2. V was clipped by 3 bases and J by 0 bases; unmatched bases: 6. In germline, CDR1 is SGDLS, CDR2 YYNGEE. This CDR3 region has 16 residues. The CDR3 coding sequence is TGTGCCAGCAGCGCCTTATCGGGAGGGAGCACAGATACGCAGTATTTT. Amino acids: CASSALSGGSTDTQYF.

This clone was seen more than once but under ten times. The chain carries TRBV5-3 and TRBJ1-1; D possibly corresponds to TRBD1 (6 bases). TRBV5-3 is designated an ORF whose function remains uncertain. Deletions cut 8 bases from V and 2 bases from J, with 13 bases between. The CDR3 sequence is 13 residues long. CDR3 in amino acids: CASSHRVNTEAFF. The CDR3 DNA sequence: TGTGCCAGCAGTCACAGGGTAAACACTGAAGCTTTCTTT.

There are a few counts of this clone. The V gene is TRBV10-3, the J gene TRBJ1-5; no clear D gene. V gave up 1 base and J gave up 0 bases, with 10 bases separating them. The CDR3 is 16 residues long. The germline CDR1 and CDR2 sequences are ENHRY and SYGVKD. This chain's CDR3 is CAISEWGSYSNQPQHF. The CDR3 nucleotides are TGTGCCATCAGTGAGTGGGGTAGCTATAGCAATCAGCCCCAGCATTTT.

The chain is built from TRBV6-5 and TRBJ2-7, with 11 nucleotides matching TRBD2. The length of the CDR3 is 16 residues. Germline CDR1 MNHEY, CDR2 SVGAGI. The ends lost 0 bases at V and 0 bases at J; junction bases unmatched: 1. CDR3 DNA sequence: TGTGCCAGCAGTTACTCCACTAGCGGGAGCTCCTACGAGCAGTACTTC. Its translation is CASSYSTSGSSYEQYF.